This paragraph reports one T cell receptor beta chain. These data belong to a study of T cells in Graves' hyperthyroidism and ophthalmopathy. Patients with uncontrolled infections, other autoimmune diseases, pregnancy or lactation were excluded. Clinical symptoms, serum thyroxine and TRAb, thyroid ultrasound and orbital computed tomography were used for the diagnoses. The PBMCs had their origin in approximately 10 ml of fresh peripheral blood. The CDR3 regions of TCR beta were amplified from RNA transcripts. Researchers ran a first-round RT-PCR on the TCR CDR3 using the HTBI primer set. TCRdb reprocessed the multiplex PCR reads via MiXCR and lists one record per CDR3 protein. This table holds 370,000 or so distinct CDR3 sequences, 25% found once. The CDR3 runs to 14 residues. Germline CDR1 LGHDT, CDR2 YNNKEL (reference sequence). The ends were cut back, 5 bases at V and 1 base at J, with 11 bases in the middle.

The sequenced sample was blood. The chain has TRBV3-1 and TRBJ2-5, with D tentatively TRBD2 (6 bases). The origin of this receptor is a man aged 50 or older with Graves' hyperthyroidism. Here the CDR3 reads CASSEGLLQETQYF. CDR3 DNA: TGTGCCAGCAGCGAGGGACTCCTCCAAGAGACCCAGTACTTC.